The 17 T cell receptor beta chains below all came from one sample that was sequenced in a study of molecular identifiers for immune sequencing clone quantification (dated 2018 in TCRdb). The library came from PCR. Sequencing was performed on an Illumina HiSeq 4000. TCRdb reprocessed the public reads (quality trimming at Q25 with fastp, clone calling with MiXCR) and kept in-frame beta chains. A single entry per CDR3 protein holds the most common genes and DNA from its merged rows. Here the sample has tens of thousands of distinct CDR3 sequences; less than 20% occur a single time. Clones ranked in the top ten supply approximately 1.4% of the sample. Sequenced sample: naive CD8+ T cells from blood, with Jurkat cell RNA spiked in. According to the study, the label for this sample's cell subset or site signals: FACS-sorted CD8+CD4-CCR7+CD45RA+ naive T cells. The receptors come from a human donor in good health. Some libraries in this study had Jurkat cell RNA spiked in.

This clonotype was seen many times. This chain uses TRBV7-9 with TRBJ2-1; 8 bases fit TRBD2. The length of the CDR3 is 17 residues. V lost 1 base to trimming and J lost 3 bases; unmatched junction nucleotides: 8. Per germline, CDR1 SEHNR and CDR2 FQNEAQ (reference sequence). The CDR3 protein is CASSLVGSGENYNEQFF. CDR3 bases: TGTGCCAGCAGCTTAGTGGGTAGCGGGGAAAACTACAATGAGCAGTTCTTC.

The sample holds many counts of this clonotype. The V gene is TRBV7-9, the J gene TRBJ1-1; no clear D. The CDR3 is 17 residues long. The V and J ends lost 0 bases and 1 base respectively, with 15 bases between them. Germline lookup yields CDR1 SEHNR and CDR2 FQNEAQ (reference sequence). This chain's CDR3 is CASSLADWVGRNTEAFF. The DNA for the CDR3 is TGTGCCAGCAGCTTAGCGGACTGGGTAGGCCGGAACACTGAAGCTTTCTTT.

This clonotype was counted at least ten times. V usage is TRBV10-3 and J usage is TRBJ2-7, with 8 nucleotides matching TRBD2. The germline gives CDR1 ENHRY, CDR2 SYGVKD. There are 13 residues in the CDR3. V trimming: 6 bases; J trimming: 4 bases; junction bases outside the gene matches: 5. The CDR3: CAIRAGEGYEQYF. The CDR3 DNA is TGTGCCATCAGAGCGGGAGAAGGGTACGAGCAGTACTTC.

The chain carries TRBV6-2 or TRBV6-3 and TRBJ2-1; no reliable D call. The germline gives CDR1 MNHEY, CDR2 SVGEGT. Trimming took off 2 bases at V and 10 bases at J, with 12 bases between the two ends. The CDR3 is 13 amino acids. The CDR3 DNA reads TGTGCCAGCAGTTACGCCACCACCTCGGAGCAGTTCTTC. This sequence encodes CASSYATTSEQFF.

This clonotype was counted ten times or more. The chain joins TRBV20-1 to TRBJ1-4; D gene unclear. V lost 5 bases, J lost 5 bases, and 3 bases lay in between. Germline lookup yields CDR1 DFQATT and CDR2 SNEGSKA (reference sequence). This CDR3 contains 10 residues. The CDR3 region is CSAWNEKLFF. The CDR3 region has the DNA TGCAGTGCTTGGAATGAAAAACTGTTTTTT.

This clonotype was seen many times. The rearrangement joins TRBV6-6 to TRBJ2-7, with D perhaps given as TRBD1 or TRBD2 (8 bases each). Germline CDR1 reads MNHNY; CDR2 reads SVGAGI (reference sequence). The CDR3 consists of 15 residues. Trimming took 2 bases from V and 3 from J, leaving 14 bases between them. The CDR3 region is CASSYNSGTGYEQYF. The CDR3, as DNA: TGTGCCAGCAGTTACAATAGCGGGACAGGCTACGAGCAGTACTTC.

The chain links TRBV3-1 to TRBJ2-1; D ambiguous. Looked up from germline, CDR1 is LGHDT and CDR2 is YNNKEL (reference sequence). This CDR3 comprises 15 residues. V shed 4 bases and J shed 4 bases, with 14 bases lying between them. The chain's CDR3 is CASSPEERPYNEQFF. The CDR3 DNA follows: TGTGCCAGCAGCCCAGAGGAGCGCCCTTACAATGAGCAGTTCTTC.

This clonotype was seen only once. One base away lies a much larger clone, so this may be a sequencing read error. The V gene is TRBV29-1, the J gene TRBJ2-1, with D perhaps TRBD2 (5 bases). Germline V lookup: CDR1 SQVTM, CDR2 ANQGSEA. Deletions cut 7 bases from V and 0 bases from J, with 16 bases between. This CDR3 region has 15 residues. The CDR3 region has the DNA TGCAGCGACTATACGGAGGCTAGCTCCTACAATGAGCAGTTCTTC. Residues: CSDYTEASSYNEQFF.

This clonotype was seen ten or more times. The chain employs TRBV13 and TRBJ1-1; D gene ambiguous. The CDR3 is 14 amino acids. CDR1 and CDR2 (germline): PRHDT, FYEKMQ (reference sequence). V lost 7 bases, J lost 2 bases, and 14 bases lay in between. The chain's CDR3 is CASIPHLENTEAFF. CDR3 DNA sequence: TGTGCCAGCATCCCACACCTAGAAAACACTGAAGCTTTCTTT.

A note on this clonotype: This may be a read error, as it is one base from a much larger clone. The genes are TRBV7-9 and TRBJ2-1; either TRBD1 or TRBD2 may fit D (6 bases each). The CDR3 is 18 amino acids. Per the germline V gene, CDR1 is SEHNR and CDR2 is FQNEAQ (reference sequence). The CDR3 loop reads CASTKRGVAANSYNEQSF. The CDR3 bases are TGTGCCAGCACCAAGAGGGGGGTAGCGGCAAACTCCTACAATGAGCAGTCCTTC. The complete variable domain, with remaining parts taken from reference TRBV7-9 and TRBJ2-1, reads DTGVSQNPRHKITKRGQNVTFRCDPISEHNRLYWYRQTLGQGPEFLTYFQNEAQLEKSRLLSDRFSAERPKGSFSTLEIQRTEQGDSAMYLCASTKRGVAANSYNEQSFGPGTRLTVL.

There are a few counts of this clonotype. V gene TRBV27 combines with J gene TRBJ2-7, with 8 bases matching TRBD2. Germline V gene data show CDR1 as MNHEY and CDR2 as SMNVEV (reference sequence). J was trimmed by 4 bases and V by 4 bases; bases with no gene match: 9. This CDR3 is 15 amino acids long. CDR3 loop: CASSSGLAGSYEQYF. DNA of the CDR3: TGTGCCAGCAGTTCAGGATTAGCGGGGAGTTACGAGCAGTACTTC.

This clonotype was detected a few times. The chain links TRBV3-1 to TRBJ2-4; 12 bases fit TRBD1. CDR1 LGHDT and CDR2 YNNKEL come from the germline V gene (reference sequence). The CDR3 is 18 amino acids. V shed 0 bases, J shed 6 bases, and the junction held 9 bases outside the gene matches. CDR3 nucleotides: TGTGCCAGCAGCCAAGAGGGGACAGGGGGCGAAGAAGGAAACATTCAGTACTTC. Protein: CASSQEGTGGEEGNIQYF.

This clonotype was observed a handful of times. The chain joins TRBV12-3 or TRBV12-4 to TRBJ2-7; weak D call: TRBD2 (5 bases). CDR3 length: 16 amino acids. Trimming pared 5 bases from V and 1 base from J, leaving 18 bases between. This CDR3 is CASSGSWWRPSYEQYF. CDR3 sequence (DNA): TGTGCCAGCAGTGGGTCCTGGTGGAGGCCGTCCTACGAGCAGTACTTC.

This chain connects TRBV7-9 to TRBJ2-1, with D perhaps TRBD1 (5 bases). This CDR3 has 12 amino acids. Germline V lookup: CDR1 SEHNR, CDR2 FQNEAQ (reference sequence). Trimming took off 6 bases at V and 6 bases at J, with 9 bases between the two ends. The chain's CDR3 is CASSSDSNEQFF. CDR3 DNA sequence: TGTGCCAGCAGTTCAGACAGCAATGAGCAGTTCTTC.

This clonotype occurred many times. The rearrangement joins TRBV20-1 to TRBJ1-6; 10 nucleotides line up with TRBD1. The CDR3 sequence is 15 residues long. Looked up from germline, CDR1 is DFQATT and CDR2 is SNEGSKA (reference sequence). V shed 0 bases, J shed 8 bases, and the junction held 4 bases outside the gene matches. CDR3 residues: CSARDLGTGDSPLHF. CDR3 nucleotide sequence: TGCAGTGCTAGAGATCTAGGGACAGGGGATTCACCCCTCCACTTT.

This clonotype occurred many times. The DNA of the CDR3 is TGCAGCGTTGCCAGGGGGCCTGAAGCTTTCTTT. Protein product: CSVARGPEAFF. The chain has TRBV29-1 and TRBJ1-1; 8 bases are a match to TRBD1. The CDR3 sequence is 11 residues long. V shed 4 bases, J shed 6 bases, and the junction held 1 base outside the gene matches. Per germline, CDR1 SQVTM and CDR2 ANQGSEA.

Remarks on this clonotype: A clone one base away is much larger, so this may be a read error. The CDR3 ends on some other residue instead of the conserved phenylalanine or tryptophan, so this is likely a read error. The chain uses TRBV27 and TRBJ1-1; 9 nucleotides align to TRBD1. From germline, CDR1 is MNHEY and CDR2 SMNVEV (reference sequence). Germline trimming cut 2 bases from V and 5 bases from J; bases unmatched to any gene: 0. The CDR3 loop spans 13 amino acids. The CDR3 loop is CASSLGTGTEAFS. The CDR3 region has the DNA TGTGCCAGCAGTTTAGGGACAGGGACTGAAGCTTTCTCT.